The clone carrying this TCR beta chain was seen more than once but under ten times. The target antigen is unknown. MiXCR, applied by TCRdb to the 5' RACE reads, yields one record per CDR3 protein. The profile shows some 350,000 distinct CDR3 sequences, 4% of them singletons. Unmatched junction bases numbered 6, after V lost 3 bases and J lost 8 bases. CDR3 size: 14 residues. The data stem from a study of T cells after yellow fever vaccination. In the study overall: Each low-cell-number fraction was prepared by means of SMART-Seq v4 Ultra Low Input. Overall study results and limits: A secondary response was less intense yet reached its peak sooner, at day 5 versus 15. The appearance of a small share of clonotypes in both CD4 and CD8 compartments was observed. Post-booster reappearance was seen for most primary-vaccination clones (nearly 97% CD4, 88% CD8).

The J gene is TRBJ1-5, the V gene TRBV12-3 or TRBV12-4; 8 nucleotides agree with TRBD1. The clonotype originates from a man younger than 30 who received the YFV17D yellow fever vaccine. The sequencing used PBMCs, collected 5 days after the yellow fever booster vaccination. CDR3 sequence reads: CASSLDRALKPQHF. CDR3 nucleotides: TGTGCCAGCAGTTTGGACAGGGCGCTTAAGCCCCAGCATTTT.